This T cell receptor (beta chain) was identified in a study of T cells in Graves' hyperthyroidism and ophthalmopathy. Using RNA transcripts as the source, TCR beta CDR3 regions were amplified. In the first-round RT-PCR of the TCR CDR3, the HTBI primer set was used. Using its own MiXCR run on the multiplex PCR reads, TCRdb lists one record per CDR3 protein. Counted here are a few hundred thousand distinct CDR3 sequences, 15% to 18% occurring once; the ten biggest clones make up under 8%. This clonotype was observed many times. V lost 6 bases and J lost 8, with 11 bases in between. Looked up from germline, CDR1 is SGHRS and CDR2 is YFSETQ. The CDR3 sequence is 11 residues long.

This rearrangement joins TRBV5-1 to TRBJ1-1; the D gene is possibly TRBD1 (6 bases). Sequencing used blood. The clonotype comes from a young woman with Graves' hyperthyroidism. The chain's CDR3 is CASTSDREAFF. The CDR3 bases are TGCGCCAGCACCAGCGACAGGGAAGCTTTCTTT.